This TCR beta chain comes out of a study of CD8+ T cells in alopecia areata. CDR1 and CDR2 from the germline V gene are MGHDK and SYGVNS. The CDR3 is 13 residues long. V was trimmed by 2 bases and J by 14 bases, leaving 13 bases between them. Treatment described: oral pan-JAK inhibitor, 5-10 mg twice daily. Sorting from PBMCs produced CD4+ and CD8+ T cells. RNA was isolated and reverse transcribed to cDNA, the sequencing template. This table comes from immunoSEQ multiplex PCR, and its TCRdb copy is limited to in-frame clones, with some not included. This table holds fewer than 150,000 clones, roughly 56% found once.

The chain couples TRBV25-1 to TRBJ1-6; D is uncertain. The sample consisted of CD4+ T cells sorted from blood, taken at week 24, from a patient treated with tofacitinib. The sequence was collected from a human donor with alopecia areata. CDR3 loop: CASSEAAGYALHF. The CDR3 region has the DNA TGTGCCAGCAGTGAAGCTGCAGGTTATGCCCTCCACTTT.